Listed here are 30 T cell receptor beta chains from one sample, sequenced in a study of blood T cell repertoires in COVID-19. Using immunoSEQ multiplex PCR, the repertoire was profiled, and TCRdb retains in-frame clones only, with some absent. The table has under 250,000 clones, 65% to 90% seen once; the top ten hold about 8.9%. Material for sequencing was PBMCs or T cells enriched from blood (not recorded which). The receptors derive from a woman aged 50 to 60 with acute COVID-19.

The chain carries TRBV12-2 and TRBJ1-2; the D call in the table, TRBD1, was not verified against the DNA. TRBV12-2 is listed as a pseudogene. The CDR3 consists of 16 residues. This CDR3 reads CASRLVQGSANYGYTF. For the CDR3, the DNA is TGTGCAAGTCGCTTAGTCCAGGGTTCAGCTAACTATGGCTACACCTTC.

This clone turned up a few times. This sequence joins TRBV4-3 and TRBJ1-1, with a possible D match to TRBD1 (5 bases). Germline V gives CDR1 LGHNA, CDR2 YSLEER. Trimming removed 3 bases at V and 2 bases at J, with 10 bases between. The CDR3 has 14 residues. CDR3 sequence reads: CASSHDRVNTEAFF. As DNA, the CDR3 is TGCGCCAGCAGCCATGACAGAGTTAACACTGAAGCTTTCTTT.

The rearrangement joins TRBV28 to TRBJ2-7; unclear D gene. CDR3 length equals 12 residues. Germline loops: CDR1 MDHEN, CDR2 SYDVKM. V was shortened by 4 bases and J by 3 bases, with 7 bases between the two germline ends. The CDR3 DNA is TGTGCCAGCAGTTCTGAGTACTACGAGCAGTACTTC. Translation: CASSSEYYEQYF.

In this sample, this clone turned up a few times. The chain links TRBV19 to TRBJ1-5, with D unclear. Germline CDR1 is LNHDA and CDR2 is SQIVND (reference sequence). The CDR3 consists of 15 residues. V lost 5 bases and J 5 bases, leaving 16 bases between the germline ends. The CDR3 DNA is TGTGCCAGTAGTTTCGCTCGGGTAGGATATCAGCCCCAGCATTTT. Its protein product is CASSFARVGYQPQHF.

The V call is TRBV4-3, the J call TRBJ2-7, with 8 bases aligning to TRBD1. The CDR3 is made up of 14 amino acids. V was pared by 3 bases and J by 4 bases, with 5 bases of the junction left unmatched. Germline V CDR1 and CDR2: LGHNA, YSLEER. CDR3 DNA sequence: TGCGCCAGCAGCCAGGGCAGGGGGCGATACGAGCAGTACTTC. Protein: CASSQGRGRYEQYF.

This clone showed up just a few times. The V call is TRBV7-9, the J call TRBJ2-7; 8 bases match TRBD2. CDR1 and CDR2 (germline): SEHNR, FQNEAQ (reference sequence). This CDR3 has 14 amino acids. The V segment lost 0 bases and the J segment 2 bases; nucleotides outside the gene matches: 0. The DNA of the CDR3 is TGTGCCAGCAGCTTAGCAGCGGGGGCCTACGAGCAGTACTTC. It is translated as CASSLAAGAYEQYF.

This clone was counted only a few times. The chain links TRBV27 to TRBJ1-6; a weak D match, TRBD1 (5 bases). The germline V gene encodes CDR1 MNHEY and CDR2 SMNVEV (reference sequence). The CDR3 consists of 18 residues. Deletions cut 2 bases from V and 8 bases from J, with 22 bases between. The CDR3 protein is CASSLRGVPSVVYSPLHF. In DNA, the CDR3 is TGTGCCAGCAGTTTAAGGGGCGTCCCCTCAGTGGTGTATTCACCCCTCCACTTT.

This sequence joins TRBV6-1 and TRBJ2-3; 7 nucleotides line up with TRBD2. V shed 1 base and J 6 bases; nucleotides not matched to a gene: 10. Germline values: CDR1 MNHNS, CDR2 SASEGT. The CDR3 sequence is 16 residues long. The CDR3 loop is CASSEGASGVVDTQYF. The CDR3 DNA sequence: TGTGCCAGCAGTGAAGGGGCTAGCGGAGTAGTGGATACGCAGTATTTT.

The chain combines TRBV11-1 with TRBJ1-1; D is possibly TRBD1 (6 bases). The ends were cut back, 5 bases at V and 9 bases at J, with 16 bases in the middle. The CDR3 totals 13 residues. From germline, CDR1 is SGHAT and CDR2 FQDESV (reference sequence). This chain's CDR3 is CASSPNRDHKAFF. The CDR3 DNA sequence: TGTGCCAGCAGCCCTAACAGGGATCATAAAGCTTTCTTT.

The rearrangement uses TRBV5-4 and TRBJ2-7; weak D call: TRBD2 (6 bases). Germline CDR1 reads SGHNT; CDR2 reads YYREEE (reference sequence). This CDR3 region has 15 residues. Trimming removed 0 bases at V and 7 bases at J, with 17 bases between. The CDR3 nucleotides are TGTGCCAGCAGCTTGGGGGGACTCCCTCCGGGAGAGCAGTACTTC. It encodes CASSLGGLPPGEQYF.

The chain uses TRBV7-9 and TRBJ2-7, with a tentative D call TRBD2 (5 bases). The CDR3 contains 16 residues. The germline V gene has CDR1 SEHNR and CDR2 FQNEAQ (reference sequence). The V end was cut by 1 base, the J end by 0 bases, with 13 bases between. The chain's CDR3 is CASSLVYSGYSYEQYF. CDR3 nucleotides: TGTGCCAGCAGCTTAGTTTACAGCGGATACTCCTACGAGCAGTACTTC.

The table lists this clone with a count of one. The gene calls are TRBV19 and TRBJ2-3; 7 positions match TRBD2. The CDR3 consists of 16 residues. Trimming took 5 bases from V and 0 from J; bases not matched to a gene: 8. CDR1 LNHDA and CDR2 SQIVND come from the germline V gene (reference sequence). CDR3 nucleotides: TGTGCCAGTAGTTCCACGGGGGGAGCTAGCACAGATACGCAGTATTTT. It codes for CASSSTGGASTDTQYF.

For this clone: An end of the junction does not agree with germline; a read error may underlie this. The gene calls are TRBV7-2 and TRBJ2-1; possibly TRBD1 or TRBD2 for D (5 bases each). The CDR3 loop spans 15 amino acids. The germline V gene has CDR1 SGHTA and CDR2 FQGNSA. The CDR3 sequence is CASSLASGHYNEQFF. Written as DNA, the CDR3 is TGTGCCAGCAGTTTAGCGTCCGGACATTACAATGAGCAGTTCTTC.

The V and J genes are TRBV7-7 and TRBJ2-2; D unresolved. The V gene lost 3 bases and the J gene lost 1 base, with 6 bases spanning the gap. CDR1 SSHAT and CDR2 FNYEAQ come from the germline V gene (reference sequence). This CDR3 region has 14 residues. In nucleotides, the CDR3 is TGTGCCAGCAGCTTCAGGCAGAACACCGGGGAGCTGTTTTTT. Amino acid sequence: CASSFRQNTGELFF.

This chain uses TRBV5-1 with TRBJ2-1, with TRBD2 matching 9 bases. Looked up from germline, CDR1 is SGHRS and CDR2 is YFSETQ. The length of the CDR3 is 14 residues. Losses at the gene ends were 4 bases for V and 5 bases for J; bases not matched to a gene: 4. Here the CDR3 reads CASSLTSGNNEQFF. The CDR3 DNA sequence: TGCGCCAGCAGCCTGACTAGCGGAAACAATGAGCAGTTCTTC.

The V call is TRBV6-5, the J call TRBJ2-6; weak D call: TRBD1 (6 bases). This CDR3 comprises 15 residues. Germline lookup yields CDR1 MNHEY and CDR2 SVGAGI. Trimming took 6 bases from V and 0 from J, leaving 9 bases between them. As DNA, the CDR3 is TGTGCCAGCAGACAGGGTCCCTCTGGGGCCAACGTCCTGACTTTC. Translated: CASRQGPSGANVLTF.

The V gene is TRBV7-8, the J gene TRBJ1-2, with TRBD1 identical over 8 bases. Germline loops: CDR1 SGHVS, CDR2 FQNEAQ. The V and J ends lost 0 bases and 7 bases, in that order; junction bases with no gene match: 7. The CDR3 length is 15 residues. The CDR3 DNA reads as TGTGCCAGCAGCTTAGCGCCGTCCAGGGGGCTTGGCTACACCTTC. This codes for CASSLAPSRGLGYTF. The full variable domain, rest sourced from reference TRBV7-8 and TRBJ1-2, is GAGVSQSPRYKVAKRGQDVALRCDPISGHVSLFWYQQALGQGPEFLTYFQNEAQLDKSGLPSDRFFAERPEGSVSTLKIQRTQQEDSAVYLCASSLAPSRGLGYTFGSGTRLTVV.

This clone occurred a few times. CDR3 region: CASSLKGGGNYYEQYF. In nucleotides, the CDR3 is TGTGCCAGCAGCTTGAAAGGCGGGGGGAATTACTACGAGCAGTACTTC. The chain employs TRBV13 and TRBJ2-7; 8 nucleotides match TRBD2. The CDR3 has 16 amino acids. Trimming cost V 3 bases and J 3 bases; bases outside gene matches: 10. CDR1 and CDR2 (germline): PRHDT, FYEKMQ (reference sequence).

The rearrangement joins TRBV4-3 to TRBJ2-5; 12 bases are a match to TRBD2. The CDR3 consists of 16 residues. V lost 4 bases to trimming and J lost 0 bases; unmatched junction nucleotides: 3. Looked up from germline, CDR1 is LGHNA and CDR2 is YSLEER. The DNA for the CDR3 is TGCGCCAGCAGCCGCAGACTAGCGGGGGACCAAGAGACCCAGTACTTC. The encoded protein is CASSRRLAGDQETQYF.

The J gene is TRBJ2-7, the V gene TRBV15, with D tentatively TRBD2 (5 bases). The CDR3 has 14 residues. Germline V gene sequence: CDR1 LNHNV, CDR2 YYDKDF (reference sequence). V was pared by 0 bases and J by 6 bases, with 12 bases between. The CDR3 is CATSREGLGVEQYF. The CDR3 nucleotides read TGTGCCACCAGCAGAGAGGGTTTGGGAGTCGAGCAGTACTTC.

The chain couples TRBV12-3 or TRBV12-4 to TRBJ1-4; D may be TRBD1 (6 bases). V lost 5 bases, J lost 7 bases, and 11 bases lay in between. This CDR3 spans 13 amino acids. As DNA, the CDR3 is TGTGCCAGCAGTACAGGGAAGGGTGAAAAACTGTTTTTT. Its translation is CASSTGKGEKLFF.

The V and J genes are TRBV6-5 and TRBJ1-5, with 9 bases fitting TRBD1. Germline values: CDR1 MNHEY, CDR2 SVGAGI. The length of the CDR3 is 15 residues. With V trimmed by 6 bases and J by 4 bases, 7 bases remained unmatched. The CDR3 is CASRPWGQGNQPQHF. The CDR3 DNA reads TGTGCCAGCAGACCCTGGGGACAGGGAAATCAGCCCCAGCATTTT.

The rearrangement links TRBV7-9 to TRBJ2-5; maybe TRBD2 (5 bases). This CDR3 is built from 12 residues. Germline lookup yields CDR1 SEHNR and CDR2 FQNEAQ (reference sequence). The V end lost 1 base, the J end lost 9 bases, and 9 bases lay between the germline ends. The CDR3: CASSLELRAQYF. DNA of the CDR3: TGTGCCAGCAGCTTAGAGTTGAGGGCCCAGTACTTC.

The V and J genes are TRBV4-2 and TRBJ1-2; D ambiguous. Germline lookup yields CDR1 LGHNA and CDR2 YNFKEQ. Trimming pared 8 bases from V and 7 bases from J, leaving 23 bases between. CDR3 length: 15 amino acids. Here the CDR3 reads CASSTSFAGIGGYTF. For the CDR3, the DNA is TGTGCCAGCTCAACCTCCTTCGCGGGGATAGGTGGCTACACCTTC.

V and J are TRBV6-2 or TRBV6-3 and TRBJ2-2, with a weak D call TRBD2 (5 bases). The germline CDR1 and CDR2 sequences are MNHEY and SVGEGT. Trimming took off 3 bases at V and 2 bases at J, with 10 bases between the two ends. The CDR3 is 15 residues long. For the CDR3, the DNA is TGTGCCAGCAGTTATTCGCGGGTAAACACCGGGGAGCTGTTTTTT. It codes for CASSYSRVNTGELFF.

This clone was recorded a few times. The V call is TRBV4-2, the J call TRBJ2-2, with 14 positions matching TRBD2. Germline V gene data show CDR1 as LGHNA and CDR2 as YNFKEQ. The CDR3 contains 19 residues. V was pared by 4 bases and J by 7 bases, with 14 bases of the junction left unmatched. The CDR3 region has the DNA TGTGCCAGCAGCCCAGAAATACCGACTAGCGGGAGGGCCATCGGGGAGCTGTTTTTT. Translating it yields CASSPEIPTSGRAIGELFF.

The V gene is TRBV7-2, the J gene TRBJ1-6; D not resolved. The CDR3 is made up of 15 amino acids. Trimming shortened V by 5 bases and J by 10 bases, and 18 bases separated the two germline ends. Germline CDR1 and CDR2: SGHTA and FQGNSA. CDR3: CASSARPRNGSPLHF. CDR3 in DNA: TGTGCCAGCAGCGCCCGCCCCCGCAATGGCTCACCCCTCCACTTT.

The genes are TRBV19 and TRBJ1-6; TRBD1 agrees at 8 bases. Germline V lookup: CDR1 LNHDA, CDR2 SQIVND (reference sequence). The CDR3 loop spans 13 amino acids. V lost 8 bases, J lost 9 bases, and 6 bases stayed unmatched. CDR3 protein: CASQTGESSPLHF. The DNA for the CDR3 is TGTGCCAGTCAGACAGGGGAGAGTTCACCCCTCCACTTT.

This chain joins TRBV7-2 and TRBJ1-5; a possible D gene is TRBD1 (6 bases). This CDR3 has 15 residues. In germline, CDR1 is SGHTA, CDR2 FQGNSA. With 2 bases removed from V and 4 bases from J, the gap between germline ends came to 12 bases. The CDR3 DNA is TGTGCCAGCAGCTTACACAGGGTAGGGAATCAGCCCCAGCATTTT. It codes for CASSLHRVGNQPQHF.

The V gene is TRBV30, the J gene TRBJ2-2, with TRBD2 matching over 9 bases. Germline lookup yields CDR1 GTSNPN and CDR2 SVGIG (reference sequence). The CDR3 sequence is 17 residues long. The V and J ends lost 5 bases and 2 bases, in that order; junction bases with no gene match: 12. Here the CDR3 reads CAWLAGSLVTNTGELFF. The CDR3 DNA is TGTGCCTGGCTAGCGGGATCTTTGGTTACAAACACCGGGGAGCTGTTTTTT.